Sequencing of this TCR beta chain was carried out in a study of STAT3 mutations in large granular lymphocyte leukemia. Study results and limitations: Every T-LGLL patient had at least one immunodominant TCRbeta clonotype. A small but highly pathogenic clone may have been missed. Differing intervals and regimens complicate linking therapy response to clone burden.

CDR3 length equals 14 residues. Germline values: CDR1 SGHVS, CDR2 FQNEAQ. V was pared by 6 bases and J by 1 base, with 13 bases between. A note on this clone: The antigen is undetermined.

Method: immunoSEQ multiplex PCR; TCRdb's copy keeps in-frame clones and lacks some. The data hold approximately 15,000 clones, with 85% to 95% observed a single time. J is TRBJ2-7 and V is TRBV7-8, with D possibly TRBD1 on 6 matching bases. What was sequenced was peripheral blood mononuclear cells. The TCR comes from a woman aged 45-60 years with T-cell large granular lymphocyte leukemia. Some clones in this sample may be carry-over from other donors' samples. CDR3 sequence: CASSVGGGSYEQYF. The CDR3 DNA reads TGTGCCAGCAGTGTTGGGGGCGGATCCTACGAGCAGTACTTC.